One sample yielded the 10 T cell receptor beta chains listed below, sequenced in a study of sequential checkpoint blockade in melanoma. Stated treatment: randomized to nivolumab then ipilimumab (arm A) or the reverse (arm B). Assay: immunoSEQ multiplex PCR; the TCRdb copy retains only in-frame clones and omits some. The repertoire holds about 13,000 clones, around 20% seen once, with over 5% in the top ten. The sample consisted of tumor tissue (inferred from file names), taken from a patient given nivolumab and ipilimumab in sequence. The source of these receptors is a human donor with melanoma.

V gene TRBV5-1 combines with J gene TRBJ2-1; 8 nucleotides match TRBD2. From germline, CDR1 is SGHRS and CDR2 YFSETQ. V was clipped by 0 bases and J by 4 bases; unmatched bases: 3. The CDR3 consists of 15 residues. The CDR3 reads CASSLVAGPYNEQFF. The DNA of the CDR3 is TGCGCCAGCAGCTTGGTAGCGGGGCCTTACAATGAGCAGTTCTTC.

This clone turned up a few times. V usage is TRBV6-8 and J usage is TRBJ1-1; D might be TRBD1 (5 bases). The CDR3 is made up of 15 amino acids. V lost 5 bases to trimming and J lost 4 bases, with 17 bases between them. Germline loops: CDR1 MNHGY, CDR2 SAAAGT. The CDR3 DNA is TGTGCCAGCAGTGCTGCCAAGCCCGGGGGCACTGAAGCTTTCTTT. It codes for CASSAAKPGGTEAFF.

The chain joins TRBV6-8 to TRBJ2-3, with 10 bases matching TRBD2. J was trimmed by 2 bases and V by 4 bases; bases with no gene match: 6. Germline V gene sequence: CDR1 MNHGY, CDR2 SAAAGT. The CDR3 length is 16 residues. The CDR3 loop reads CASSSRAGGPTDTQYF. The DNA for the CDR3 is TGTGCCAGCAGTTCCCGAGCGGGGGGGCCCACAGATACGCAGTATTTT.

The rearrangement links TRBV10-3 to TRBJ1-4; TRBD1 might be the D (6 bases). CDR3 length equals 15 residues. V shed 1 base and J shed 2 bases, with 8 bases lying between them. Germline V gene sequence: CDR1 ENHRY, CDR2 SYGVKD. The CDR3 sequence: CAISEFQGTNEKLFF. CDR3 in DNA: TGTGCCATCAGTGAGTTCCAGGGGACTAATGAAAAACTGTTTTTT.

J is TRBJ1-1 and V is TRBV18; unclear D gene. V was shortened by 3 bases and J by 4 bases, with 15 bases between the two germline ends. CDR1 is KGHSH and CDR2 is LQKENI in the germline V gene. The CDR3 has 15 amino acids. CDR3 sequence: CASSPRNERATEAFF. The CDR3 nucleotides are TGTGCCAGCTCACCCCGTAATGAACGGGCCACTGAAGCTTTCTTT.

This chain links TRBV29-1 with TRBJ2-6; D is possibly TRBD2 (6 bases). The V gene's germline CDR1 is SQVTM and CDR2 ANQGSEA. V lost 4 bases and J 0 bases, leaving 13 bases between the germline ends. The CDR3 length is 16 residues. CDR3 bases: TGCAGCGTTGCCGACGGCGGGGTCTCTGGGGCCAACGTCCTGACTTTC. Amino acid sequence: CSVADGGVSGANVLTF.

With regard to this clone: Because it lacks the conserved phenylalanine or tryptophan at the end, this CDR3 is likely a read error. The limits of the CDR3 on the DNA are not certain, so only TCRdb's listed CDR3 is given. The V gene is TRBV28, the J gene TRBJ2-7; no check of the table's D call, TRBD1, against the DNA was made. The germline V gene has CDR1 MDHEN and CDR2 SYDVKM. With termini counted, the CDR3 has 13 amino acids. CDR3: CASSSPGPKPYIL.

This chain connects TRBV6-7 to TRBJ2-7, with 10 positions matching TRBD2. TRBV6-7 is an open reading frame whose function is uncertain. This CDR3 is 14 amino acids long. V dropped 6 bases and J dropped 2; count of bases not matched to a gene: 4. In nucleotides, the CDR3 is TGTGCCAGCAGCGTAGCGGGGGGCCCCTACGAGCAGTACTTC. It yields the protein CASSVAGGPYEQYF.

The chain is built from TRBV11-3 and TRBJ2-7; 8 nucleotides agree with TRBD2. The CDR3 totals 16 residues. V trimming: 5 bases; J trimming: 7 bases; junction bases outside the gene matches: 16. CDR1 SGHNT and CDR2 YENEEA come from the germline V gene. CDR3 sequence reads: CASSPGLQRGSLEQYF. Here the CDR3 DNA reads TGTGCCAGCAGCCCGGGACTCCAGCGGGGGTCTCTGGAGCAGTACTTC.

This clone came up a few times. The chain links TRBV28 to TRBJ1-3, with D possibly matching TRBD1 (5 bases). CDR3 size: 17 residues. Germline assignment: CDR1 MDHEN and CDR2 SYDVKM. Trimming shortened V by 6 bases and J by 3 bases, and 21 bases separated the two germline ends. The CDR3 sequence: CASSLTFRAEGGNTIYF. CDR3 nucleotides: TGTGCCAGCAGCCTTACCTTCAGGGCGGAAGGTGGAAACACCATATATTTT.